The T cell receptor (beta chain) described here comes from a study of cytomegalovirus exposure and HLA in healthy donors. Study-level findings and limits: Later analysis identified a missense DCLRE1C variant that was linked to TCR beta V- and J-gene trimming. Analyzed later, most CMV-associated TCR beta chains appeared HLA-restricted. The study recorded 160 or so TCR beta chains that were cytomegalovirus-associated.

Details on this clone: Its cognate antigen is unknown.

The CDR3 length is 15 residues. V lost 2 bases to trimming and J lost 3 bases; unmatched junction nucleotides: 5. Germline V gene lookup returns CDR1 SGHTA and CDR2 FQGNSA. A multiplex PCR was run with 60 Vbeta primers and 13 Jbeta primers. Profiling relied on immunoSEQ multiplex PCR, and the TCRdb table lists in-frame clones only, not all of them. The table records fewer than 150,000 clones, around three quarters of them present only once. The V gene is TRBV7-2, the J gene TRBJ2-7, with 9 nucleotides matching TRBD2. Material: PBMCs. The receptor was isolated from a man aged 30 to 45 in good health and CMV-seronegative. CDR3 amino acids: CASSLLSSGSYEQYF. The CDR3, as DNA: TGTGCCAGCAGCTTATTGAGTAGCGGGAGCTACGAGCAGTACTTC.